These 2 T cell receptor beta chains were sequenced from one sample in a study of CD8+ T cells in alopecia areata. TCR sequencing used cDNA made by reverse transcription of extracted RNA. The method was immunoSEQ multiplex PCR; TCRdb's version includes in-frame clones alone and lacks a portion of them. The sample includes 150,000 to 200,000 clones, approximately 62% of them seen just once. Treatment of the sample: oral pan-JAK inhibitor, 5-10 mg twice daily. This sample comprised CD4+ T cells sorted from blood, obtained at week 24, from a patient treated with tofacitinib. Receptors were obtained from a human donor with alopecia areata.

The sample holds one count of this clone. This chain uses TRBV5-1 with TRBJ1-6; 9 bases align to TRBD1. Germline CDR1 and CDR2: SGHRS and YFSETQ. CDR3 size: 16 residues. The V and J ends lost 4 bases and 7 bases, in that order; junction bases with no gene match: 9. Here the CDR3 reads CASSRGSGTGNSPLHF. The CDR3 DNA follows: TGCGCCAGCAGCCGGGGGTCCGGGACAGGGAATTCACCCCTCCACTTT.

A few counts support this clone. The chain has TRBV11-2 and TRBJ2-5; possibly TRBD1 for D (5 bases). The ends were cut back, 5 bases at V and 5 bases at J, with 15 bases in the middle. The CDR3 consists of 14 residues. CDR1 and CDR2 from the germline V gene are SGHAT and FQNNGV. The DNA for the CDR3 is TGTGCCAGCAGCGCACAACAGGCGAGGGAGACCCAGTACTTC. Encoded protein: CASSAQQARETQYF.